A selection of T cell receptor beta chains follows, all from one sample in a study of T cell responses to AZD1222 COVID-19 vaccine. The protocol was immunoSEQ multiplex PCR, while the TCRdb copy is restricted to in-frame clones and leaves out a portion. The table includes roughly 170,000 clones, about 86% detected once. The sample here was peripheral blood, taken on day 0 of AZD1222 vaccination. These receptors all come from an adult in good health. Both conserved end residues are part of each CDR3. D genes are given only for firm matches. A row's size may be missing; if present it is once, few, many or a size class.

v_gene	abundance	len	j_gene	d_gene	CDR3aa	CDR3nt
TRBV27	NA	16	TRBJ2-7	TRBD2	CASSLTSLTSVYEQYF	TGTGCCAGCAGTTTAACCTCTTTGACTAGCGTCTACGAGCAGTACTTC
TRBV7-9	NA	13	TRBJ1-1	NA	CASSLAPNTEAFF	TGTGCCAGCAGCTTAGCCCCGAACACTGAAGCTTTCTTT
TRBV19	NA	15	TRBJ1-5	NA	CASSIFDYSNQPQHF	TGTGCCAGTAGTATCTTTGATTATAGCAATCAGCCCCAGCATTTT
TRBV6-2/TRBV6-3	once	13	TRBJ2-3	TRBD1	CASSDRETDTQYF	TGTGCCAGCAGTGACAGGGAAACAGATACGCAGTATTTT
TRBV27	NA	15	TRBJ2-7	TRBD1	CASSLEGQGLYEQYF	TGTGCCAGCAGTTTAGAAGGACAGGGCCTCTACGAGCAGTACTTC
TRBV18	NA	16	TRBJ2-7	TRBD1	CASSPGPGQGAREQYF	TGTGCCAGCTCACCAGGTCCGGGACAGGGGGCGAGGGAGCAGTACTTC
TRBV19	few	15	TRBJ2-6	NA	CASSMPNSGANVLTF	TGTGCCAGTAGTATGCCAAATTCTGGGGCCAACGTCCTGACTTTC
TRBV7-2	NA	15	TRBJ1-1	NA	CASTGSGIFVSEAFF	TGTGCCAGCACCGGGTCAGGGATATTCGTTTCTGAAGCTTTCTTT
TRBV5-1	NA	16	TRBJ2-1	NA	CASSLAMDLRYNEQFF	TGCGCCAGCAGCTTGGCCATGGACTTGAGATACAATGAGCAGTTCTTC
TRBV19	NA	16	TRBJ1-2	NA	CASSTRDGRRDYGYTF	TGTGCCAGTAGTACCCGGGACGGGCGCCGCGACTATGGCTACACCTTC
TRBV5-1	NA	14	TRBJ1-6	NA	CASSLARGNSPLHF	TGCGCCAGCAGCTTGGCTCGGGGGAATTCACCCCTCCACTTT
TRBV27	NA	14	TRBJ2-7	NA	CASSRAGITYEQYF	TGTGCCAGCAGTAGGGCAGGTATAACCTACGAGCAGTACTTC
TRBV7-6	NA	16	TRBJ2-2	NA	CASSLGVAENTGELFF	TGTGCCAGCAGCTTAGGTGTAGCGGAGAACACCGGGGAGCTGTTTTTT
TRBV6-5	NA	14	TRBJ1-5	NA	CATSRSGGNQPQHF	TGTGCCACCTCGAGGTCCGGCGGCAATCAGCCCCAGCATTTT
TRBV5-1	NA	11	TRBJ1-1	TRBD1	CASSSDRGAFF	TGCGCCAGCAGCAGTGACAGGGGAGCTTTCTTT
TRBV4-1	NA	15	TRBJ1-1	NA	CASSQGAAGDTEAFF	TGCGCCAGCAGCCAAGGGGCAGCAGGCGACACTGAAGCTTTCTTT
TRBV5-6	NA	16	TRBJ1-1	NA	CASSSWGTVKNTEAFF	TGTGCCAGCAGCTCGTGGGGGACGGTGAAGAACACTGAAGCTTTCTTT
TRBV12-3/TRBV12-4	NA	12	TRBJ1-2	NA	CASSSGTPGYTF	TGTGCCAGCAGTTCTGGAACACCTGGCTACACCTTC
TRBV27	NA	14	TRBJ2-1	NA	CASRSGSSYNEQFF	TGTGCCAGCAGGTCGGGTAGCTCCTACAATGAGCAGTTCTTC
TRBV18	NA	13	TRBJ1-2	NA	CASSLTGGYGYTF	TGTGCCAGCTCCCTCACGGGGGGATATGGCTACACCTTC
TRBV27	NA	11	TRBJ2-7	NA	CASSDSFEQYF	TGTGCCAGCAGCGATTCGTTCGAGCAGTACTTC
TRBV7-3	NA	15	TRBJ2-2	NA	CASARGGRSTGELFF	TGTGCCAGCGCCCGGGGCGGGCGAAGCACCGGGGAGCTGTTTTTT
TRBV4-2	NA	16	TRBJ2-1	TRBD2	CASSQPSGGGVNEQFF	TGTGCCAGCAGCCAACCCTCTGGCGGGGGGGTCAATGAGCAGTTCTTC
TRBV5-1	NA	15	TRBJ2-1	NA	CASSLIQGGDNEQFF	TGCGCCAGCAGCTTGATCCAGGGCGGGGACAATGAGCAGTTCTTC
TRBV28	NA	11	TRBJ1-4	TRBD1	CASSLSGQEIF	TGTGCCAGCAGTTTATCGGGACAGGAGATTTTT
TRBV6-4	NA	13	TRBJ2-1	TRBD2	CASSGLAGNEQFF	TGTGCCAGCAGTGGACTAGCGGGGAATGAGCAGTTCTTC
TRBV19	NA	14	TRBJ1-1	NA	CASWNRGSRTEAFF	TGTGCCAGTTGGAATCGGGGCTCGAGAACTGAAGCTTTCTTT
TRBV6-5	NA	13	TRBJ1-1	NA	CASTDRLNTEAFF	TGTGCCAGCACAGACAGATTGAACACTGAAGCTTTCTTT
TRBV6-2/TRBV6-3	once	11	TRBJ2-7	NA	CASSDRGRKYF	TGTGCCAGCAGCGACCGGGGACGGAAGTACTTC
TRBV25-1	NA	14	TRBJ2-7	TRBD1	CASSWTGGVYEQYF	TGTGCCAGCAGTTGGACAGGGGGAGTCTACGAGCAGTACTTC
TRBV6-4	NA	15	TRBJ1-6	TRBD1	CASSEIGQGSSPLHF	TGTGCCAGCAGTGAAATTGGACAGGGTTCTTCACCCCTCCACTTT
TRBV7-8	NA	14	TRBJ1-6	TRBD1	CASILTGRNSPLHF	TGTGCCAGCATCTTGACAGGGAGGAATTCACCCCTCCACTTT
TRBV25-1	NA	14	TRBJ2-5	TRBD1	CASSEDREQETQYF	TGTGCCAGCAGTGAAGACAGGGAACAAGAGACCCAGTACTTC
TRBV28	NA	17	TRBJ1-2	TRBD1	CASSLVAGGGYDYGYTF	TGTGCCAGCAGTTTAGTGGCAGGGGGCGGTTATGACTATGGCTACACCTTC
TRBV28	NA	15	TRBJ2-7	NA	CASSLWVGDVYEQYF	TGTGCCAGCAGTTTATGGGTAGGGGATGTCTACGAGCAGTACTTC
TRBV27	NA	15	TRBJ2-2	NA	CASSLSGSNTGELFF	TGTGCCAGCAGTTTAAGCGGATCGAACACCGGGGAGCTGTTTTTT
TRBV7-2	once	14	TRBJ1-5	TRBD1	CASSSGGYNQPQHF	TGTGCCAGCAGCTCAGGGGGCTACAATCAGCCCCAGCATTTT
TRBV30	NA	15	TRBJ2-3	NA	CAWSSSRGSTDTQYF	TGTGCCTGGAGCTCGTCCAGGGGCAGCACAGATACGCAGTATTTT
TRBV6-5	NA	15	TRBJ1-5	NA	CASSYSKGVNQPQHF	TGTGCCAGCAGTTACTCGAAAGGGGTCAATCAGCCCCAGCATTTT
TRBV19	NA	15	TRBJ1-2	NA	CASSTPRGGDYGYTF	TGTGCCAGTAGTACTCCCCGCGGGGGTGACTATGGCTACACCTTC
TRBV6-5	NA	16	TRBJ2-7	NA	CASSSLGALDSYEQYF	TGTGCCAGCAGTTCCCTAGGGGCCCTGGACTCCTACGAGCAGTACTTC
TRBV7-8	NA	16	TRBJ2-7	TRBD2	CASSRPGTSGAYEQYF	TGTGCCAGCAGCAGACCCGGGACTAGCGGGGCCTACGAGCAGTACTTC
TRBV4-2	few	17	TRBJ1-6	NA	CASSQEEGTLYNSPLHF	TGTGCCAGCAGCCAAGAAGAGGGGACTCTCTATAATTCACCCCTCCACTTT
TRBV6-1	NA	16	TRBJ1-4	NA	CASSEYGGATNEKLFF	TGTGCCAGCAGCGAATACGGGGGGGCAACTAATGAAAAACTGTTTTTT
TRBV25-1	once	15	TRBJ2-7	TRBD2	CASSVRTSGAYEQYF	TGTGCCAGCAGTGTACGGACTAGCGGAGCCTACGAGCAGTACTTC
TRBV5-6	once	13	TRBJ2-1	NA	CASSPRAGNEQFF	TGTGCCAGCAGCCCTCGGGCGGGCAATGAGCAGTTCTTC
TRBV5-1	NA	13	TRBJ2-7	NA	CASSLEQGDEQYF	TGCGCCAGCAGCTTGGAACAGGGCGACGAGCAGTACTTC
TRBV9	once	14	TRBJ2-5	TRBD2	CASSPTGGQETQYF	TGTGCCAGCAGCCCCACGGGGGGCCAAGAGACCCAGTACTTC
TRBV10-3	NA	16	TRBJ2-3	TRBD2	CAISALAGGSTDTQYF	TGTGCCATCAGTGCTCTAGCGGGGGGGAGCACAGATACGCAGTATTTT
TRBV18	NA	13	TRBJ1-5	NA	CASSPGFNQPQHF	TGTGCCAGCTCACCAGGGTTCAATCAGCCCCAGCATTTT
TRBV5-8	NA	15	TRBJ1-4	TRBD1	CASSAYRGTNEKLFF	TGTGCCAGCAGCGCCTACAGGGGAACTAATGAAAAACTGTTTTTT
TRBV4-2	NA	13	TRBJ2-1	NA	CASSQGRNNEQFF	TGTGCCAGCAGCCAGGGGAGGAACAATGAGCAGTTCTTC
TRBV4-1	NA	14	TRBJ2-7	TRBD2	CASRLAGGPYEQYF	TGCGCCAGCCGGTTAGCGGGAGGACCCTACGAGCAGTACTTC
TRBV29-1	many	14	TRBJ1-5	TRBD1	CSVGQGASNQPQHF	TGCAGCGTTGGACAGGGGGCCAGCAATCAGCCCCAGCATTTT
TRBV27	NA	15	TRBJ1-1	NA	CASSLDVSVNTEAFF	TGTGCCAGCAGTTTAGACGTATCGGTGAACACTGAAGCTTTCTTT
TRBV7-2	NA	15	TRBJ2-7	NA	CASSLRPPNTYEQYF	TGTGCCAGCAGCTTAAGGCCGCCAAATACCTACGAGCAGTACTTC